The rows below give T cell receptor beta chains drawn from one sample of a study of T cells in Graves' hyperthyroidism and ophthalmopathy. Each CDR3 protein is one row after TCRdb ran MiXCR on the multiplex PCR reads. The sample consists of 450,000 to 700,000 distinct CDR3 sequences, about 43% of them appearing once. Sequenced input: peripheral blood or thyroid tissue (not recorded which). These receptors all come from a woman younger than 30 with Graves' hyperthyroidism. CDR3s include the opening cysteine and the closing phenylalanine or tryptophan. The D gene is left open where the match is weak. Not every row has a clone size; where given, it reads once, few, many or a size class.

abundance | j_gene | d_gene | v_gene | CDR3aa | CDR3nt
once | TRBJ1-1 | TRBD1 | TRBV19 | CASGTGENTEAFF | TGTGCCAGTGGGACAGGGGAGAACACTGAAGCTTTCTTT
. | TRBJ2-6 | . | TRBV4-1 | CASSLERSPSGANVLTF | TGCGCCAGCAGCCTCGAACGCAGCCCCTCTGGGGCCAACGTCCTGACTTTC
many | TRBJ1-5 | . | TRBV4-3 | CASSQGLLRGQPQHF | TGCGCCAGCAGCCAAGGCCTCCTACGGGGACAGCCCCAGCATTTT
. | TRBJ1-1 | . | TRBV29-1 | CSVGGGHTEAFF | TGCAGCGTTGGGGGGGGACACACTGAAGCTTTCTTT
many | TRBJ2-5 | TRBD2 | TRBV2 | CASIFRASGKTQYF | TGTGCCAGCATTTTCCGTGCTAGCGGGAAGACCCAGTACTTC
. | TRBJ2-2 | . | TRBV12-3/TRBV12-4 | CASSLRTPNGELFF | TGTGCCAGCAGTTTAAGGACTCCTAACGGGGAGCTGTTTTTT
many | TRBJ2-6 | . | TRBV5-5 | CASSSAPSGANVLTF | TGTGCCAGCAGTAGTGCACCCTCTGGGGCCAACGTCCTGACTTTC
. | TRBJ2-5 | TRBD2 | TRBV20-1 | CSATGTNGQETQYF | TGCAGTGCTACCGGGACTAACGGACAAGAGACCCAGTACTTC
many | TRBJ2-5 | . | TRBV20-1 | CSAKRNQETQYF | TGCAGTGCCAAGAGAAACCAAGAGACCCAGTACTTC
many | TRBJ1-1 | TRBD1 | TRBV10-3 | CAIRDRGQTEAFF | TGTGCCATCAGGGACAGGGGGCAGACTGAAGCTTTCTTT
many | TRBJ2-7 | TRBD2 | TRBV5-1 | CASSSRTSGRAHAQYF | TGCGCCAGCAGCTCCCGGACTAGCGGGAGGGCCCACGCGCAGTACTTC
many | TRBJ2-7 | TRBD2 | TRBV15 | CATSRSGGPIYEQYF | TGTGCCACCAGCAGGTCGGGAGGGCCTATCTACGAGCAGTACTTC
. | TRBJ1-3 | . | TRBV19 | CASTSNTSGNTIYF | TGTGCCAGTACCTCCAACACCTCAGGAAACACCATATATTTT
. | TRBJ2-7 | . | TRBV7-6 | CASSLEVAAAYNEQYF | TGTGCCAGCAGCTTAGAGGTAGCGGCTGCCTACAATGAGCAGTACTTC
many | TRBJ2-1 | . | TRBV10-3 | CAISESAGLSYNEQFF | TGTGCCATCAGTGAGTCGGCGGGGCTGTCCTACAATGAGCAGTTCTTC
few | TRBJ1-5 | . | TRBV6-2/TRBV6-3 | CASSPNRFYQPQHF | TGTGCCAGCAGCCCCAACAGGTTTTATCAGCCCCAGCATTTT
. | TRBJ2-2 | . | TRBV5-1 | CASSLVADRAGELFF | TGCGCCAGCAGCTTGGTGGCTGATAGGGCCGGGGAGCTGTTTTTT
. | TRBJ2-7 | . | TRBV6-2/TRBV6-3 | CASSYGEEKPQQYF | TGTGCCAGCAGTTACGGGGAAGAAAAACCCCAGCAGTACTTC
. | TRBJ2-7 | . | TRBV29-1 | CSVADMREQYF | TGCAGCGTCGCGGACATGAGGGAGCAGTACTTC
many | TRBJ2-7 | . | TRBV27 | CASSLSREYEQYF | TGTGCCAGCAGCCTCTCGCGCGAATACGAGCAGTACTTC
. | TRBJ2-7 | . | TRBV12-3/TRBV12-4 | CASSLSLVLNEQYF | TGTGCCAGCAGTCTAAGCCTGGTGCTGAACGAGCAGTACTTC
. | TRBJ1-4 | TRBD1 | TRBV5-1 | CASSDSGTGPNEKLFF | TGCGCCAGCAGCGATTCCGGGACAGGCCCTAATGAAAAACTGTTTTTT
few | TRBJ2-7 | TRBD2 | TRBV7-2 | CASSFKGTSAYEQYF | TGTGCCAGCAGCTTTAAGGGGACTAGCGCCTACGAGCAGTACTTC
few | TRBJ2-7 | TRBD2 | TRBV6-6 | CASSASGGPSYEQYF | TGTGCCAGCAGTGCTTCGGGGGGTCCCTCCTACGAGCAGTACTTC
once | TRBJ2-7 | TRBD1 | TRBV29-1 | CSVNSGTGYRYEQYF | TGCAGCGTTAACTCCGGGACAGGGTATCGCTACGAGCAGTACTTC
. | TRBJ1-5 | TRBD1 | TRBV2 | CASTNRGDQPQHF | TGTGCCAGCACAAACAGGGGGGATCAGCCCCAGCATTTT
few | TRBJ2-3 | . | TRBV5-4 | CASSFGVDTQYF | TGTGCCAGCAGCTTTGGGGTGGATACGCAGTATTTT
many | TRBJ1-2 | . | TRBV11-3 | CASSPSGAGYGYTF | TGTGCCAGCAGCCCGTCGGGCGCGGGCTATGGCTACACCTTC
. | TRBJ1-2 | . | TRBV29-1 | CMDRANYGYTF | TGCATGGACAGAGCTAACTATGGCTACACCTTC
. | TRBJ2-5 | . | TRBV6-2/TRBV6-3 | CASSPPLSIAETQYF | TGTGCCAGCAGCCCCCCCTTATCGATAGCGGAGACCCAGTACTTC
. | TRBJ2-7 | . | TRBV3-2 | CASSLLTSGAPTEQYF | TGTGCCAGCAGCCTCCTGACTAGCGGGGCCCCTACGGAGCAGTACTTC
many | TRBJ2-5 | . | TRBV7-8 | CASSLAHILRVEETQYF | TGTGCCAGCAGCTTAGCGCATATCCTACGTGTTGAAGAGACCCAGTACTTC
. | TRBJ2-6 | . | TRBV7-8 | CASSSEGANVLTF | TGTGCCAGCAGCTCGGAAGGGGCCAACGTCCTGACTTTC
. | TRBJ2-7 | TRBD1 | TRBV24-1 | CATSNLGTGDSPHYEQYF | TGTGCCACCAGTAATTTAGGGACAGGGGACTCCCCCCACTACGAGCAGTACTTC
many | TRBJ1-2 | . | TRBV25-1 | CASSDPTGRGYTF | TGTGCCAGCAGTGACCCTACAGGGCGCGGCTACACCTTC
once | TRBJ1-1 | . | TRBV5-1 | CAGSSSLPNTEAFF | TGCGCTGGCAGCTCCAGTCTCCCGAACACTGAAGCTTTCTTT
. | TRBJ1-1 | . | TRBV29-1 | CSLKQGAEAFF | TGCAGTTTGAAACAGGGCGCTGAAGCTTTCTTT
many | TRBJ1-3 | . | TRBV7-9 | CASSLSQYGNTIYF | TGTGCCAGCAGCTTATCCCAATATGGAAACACCATATATTTT
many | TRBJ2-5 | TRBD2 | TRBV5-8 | CASSLGLAGGGETQYF | TGTGCCAGCAGCTTAGGACTAGCGGGGGGGGGAGAGACCCAGTACTTC
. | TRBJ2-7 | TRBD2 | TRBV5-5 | CASSHQLAGGPGEQYF | TGTGCCAGCAGCCACCAACTAGCGGGAGGGCCGGGCGAGCAGTACTTC
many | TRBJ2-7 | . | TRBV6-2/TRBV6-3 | CASSYSIVYEQYF | TGTGCCAGCAGTTACTCGATTGTCTACGAGCAGTACTTC
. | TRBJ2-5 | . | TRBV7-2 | CASSLAGPWEQETQYF | TGTGCCAGCAGCTTAGCGGGCCCCTGGGAACAAGAGACCCAGTACTTC
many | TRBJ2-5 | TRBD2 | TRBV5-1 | CASSEGLAGVQETQYF | TGCGCCAGCAGCGAGGGACTAGCGGGAGTACAAGAGACCCAGTACTTC
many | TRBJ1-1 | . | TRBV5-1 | CASSPGGVTEAFF | TGCGCCAGCAGCCCCGGGGGGGTCACTGAAGCTTTCTTT